Below, 23 T cell receptor beta chains from the same sample are listed, as sequenced in a study of OX40 agonist ivuxolimab in advanced cancers. Assay: immunoSEQ multiplex PCR; the TCRdb copy retains only in-frame clones and omits some. The data show approximately 59,000 clones, with approximately 86% seen just once and about 4% held by the top ten. The sample here was CD4+ or CD8+ T cells sorted from blood, taken in a trial of the OX40 agonist ivuxolimab. These receptors all come from an adult with an advanced solid tumor such as melanoma, head and neck, liver or kidney cancer.

The V gene is TRBV7-6, the J gene TRBJ1-5; D unresolved. V was pared by 0 bases and J by 3 bases, with 9 bases between. CDR3 size: 15 residues. Per the germline V gene, CDR1 is SGHVS and CDR2 is FNYEAQ. The CDR3 DNA sequence: TGTGCCAGCAGCTTAGCGTTGGGGATCAATCAGCCCCAGCATTTT. It codes for CASSLALGINQPQHF.

The chain joins TRBV4-3 to TRBJ2-1; weak D call: TRBD2 (6 bases). CDR1 is LGHNA and CDR2 is YSLEER in the germline V gene. The V end lost 4 bases, the J end lost 8 bases, and 12 bases lay between the germline ends. The CDR3 consists of 13 residues. CDR3 sequence (DNA): TGCGCCAGCAGCCGATTGGGACTTGATGAGCAGTTCTTC. Protein: CASSRLGLDEQFF.

This clone has just one count. This chain uses TRBV28 with TRBJ1-1; D call uncertain. Germline CDR1 is MDHEN and CDR2 is SYDVKM. V lost 5 bases and J lost 4, with 14 bases in between. The CDR3 covers 14 residues. CDR3 sequence: CASSPPLLATEAFF. Here the CDR3 DNA reads TGTGCCAGCAGTCCCCCCCTCTTAGCCACTGAAGCTTTCTTT.

This chain joins TRBV7-2 and TRBJ2-1; D not certain. V was trimmed by 5 bases and J by 7 bases, leaving 12 bases between them. The CDR3 sequence is 13 residues long. CDR1 and CDR2 from the germline V gene are SGHTA and FQGNSA. In DNA, the CDR3 is TGTGCCAGCAGCGGTGCGTTTGGGAATGAGCAGTTCTTC. This encodes CASSGAFGNEQFF.

V gene TRBV2 combines with J gene TRBJ2-3; weak D call: TRBD2 (6 bases). The ends were cut back, 8 bases at V and 1 base at J, with 16 bases in the middle. The CDR3 has 15 residues. Germline CDR1 is SNHLY and CDR2 is FYNNEI. The CDR3 is CASSSGGRGTDTQYF. DNA of the CDR3: TGTGCCAGCTCCTCCGGGGGTCGGGGCACAGATACGCAGTATTTT.

The J gene is TRBJ2-2, the V gene TRBV12-5; D remains unclear. This CDR3 region has 14 residues. The germline V gene encodes CDR1 LGHNT and CDR2 FRNRAP. Trimming shortened V by 2 bases and J by 2 bases, and 6 bases separated the two germline ends. DNA for the CDR3: TGTGCTAGTGGTTTGCGGCTCAACACCGGGGAGCTGTTTTTT. Protein sequence: CASGLRLNTGELFF.

This clone has just a few counts. This chain connects TRBV30 to TRBJ1-1; D is unclear. The CDR3 sequence is 13 residues long. Germline lookup yields CDR1 GTSNPN and CDR2 SVGIG (reference sequence). Trimming stripped 1 base from V and 1 base from J, with 7 bases between. CDR3 in DNA: TGTGCCTGGAGTGGGGGTACGAACACTGAAGCTTTCTTT. Translation: CAWSGGTNTEAFF.

J is TRBJ1-1 and V is TRBV7-4; maybe TRBD1 (5 bases). V lost 3 bases to trimming and J lost 13 bases, with 6 bases between them. Looked up from germline, CDR1 is SGHVT and CDR2 is SQSDAQ. This CDR3 is built from 9 residues. The CDR3 spells CASSLGGFF. The CDR3 DNA reads as TGTGCCAGCAGCTTGGGGGGTTTCTTT.

V is TRBV7-6 and J is TRBJ1-1, with a tentative D call TRBD1 (5 bases). The germline gives CDR1 SGHVS, CDR2 FNYEAQ. The CDR3 has 14 residues. Trimming removed 0 bases at V and 3 bases at J, with 8 bases between. Here the CDR3 DNA reads TGTGCCAGCAGCTTAGCCTCAGGGCACACTGAAGCTTTCTTT. Translation: CASSLASGHTEAFF.

The chain uses TRBV2 and TRBJ2-2, with D maybe TRBD2 (5 bases). Per germline, CDR1 SNHLY and CDR2 FYNNEI. Trimming pared 4 bases from V and 2 bases from J, leaving 14 bases between. The CDR3 sequence is 16 residues long. CDR3 bases: TGTGCCAGCAGTGGGCGGGCTGAAATTAACACCGGGGAGCTGTTTTTT. This gives the protein CASSGRAEINTGELFF.

The gene calls are TRBV27 and TRBJ1-4; D unclear. V lost 3 bases and J 3 bases, leaving 14 bases between the germline ends. Germline CDR1 and CDR2: MNHEY and SMNVEV (reference sequence). CDR3 size: 16 residues. CDR3 loop: CASSFSGVEANEKLFF. CDR3 nucleotide sequence: TGTGCCAGCAGTTTTTCCGGGGTGGAGGCTAATGAAAAACTGTTTTTT.

CDR3 in amino acids: CASSPRGKAGANVLTF. For the CDR3, the DNA is TGTGCCAGCAGCCCCAGGGGCAAGGCTGGGGCCAACGTCCTGACTTTC. The rearrangement links TRBV7-9 to TRBJ2-6, with D possibly being TRBD1 (6 bases). The V gene's germline CDR1 is SEHNR and CDR2 FQNEAQ (reference sequence). CDR3 length: 16 residues. V was trimmed by 5 bases and J by 2 bases, leaving 13 bases between them.

The V gene is TRBV27, the J gene TRBJ2-3; a possible D gene is TRBD1 (6 bases). This CDR3 is built from 17 residues. The V end was cut by 3 bases, the J end by 0 bases, with 16 bases between. CDR1 and CDR2 (germline): MNHEY, SMNVEV (reference sequence). CDR3 in DNA: TGTGCCAGCAGTTTCTCCGGGACAACCTTTAGCACAGATACGCAGTATTTT. Amino acid sequence: CASSFSGTTFSTDTQYF.

The chain recombines TRBV5-4 with TRBJ2-5; possibly TRBD1 or TRBD2 for D (7 bases each). Trimming shortened V by 4 bases and J by 4 bases, and 14 bases separated the two germline ends. The germline gives CDR1 SGHNT, CDR2 YYREEE (reference sequence). The CDR3 is 14 amino acids. The CDR3, as DNA: TGTGCCAGCAGCCCCAGGGGGGGCGGAGAGACCCAGTACTTC. Amino acids: CASSPRGGGETQYF.

V and J are TRBV5-6 and TRBJ2-3; the D is unclear. V lost 9 bases to trimming and J lost 2 bases, with 13 bases between them. The CDR3 covers 13 residues. CDR1 is SGHDT and CDR2 is YYEEEE in the germline V gene. CDR3 in amino acids: CATRSAYTDTQYF. The CDR3 DNA is TGTGCCACCCGAAGCGCCTACACAGATACGCAGTATTTT.

The rearrangement uses TRBV11-2 and TRBJ1-5; D is unclear. CDR1 SGHAT and CDR2 FQNNGV come from the germline V gene. The V end was cut by 4 bases, the J end by 8 bases, with 9 bases between. The CDR3 sequence is 12 residues long. The CDR3 DNA sequence: TGTGCCAGCAGCTCGGAAAGGGAGCCCCAGCATTTT. Translation gives CASSSEREPQHF.

Turning to this clone: A junction end diverges from the germline sequence, so it may reflect a read error. This chain links TRBV28 with TRBJ2-7, with a weak D call TRBD2 (7 bases). The CDR3 has 14 residues. In germline, CDR1 is MDHEN, CDR2 SYDVKM. In DNA form, the CDR3 reads TGTGCCAGCAGTTCCCCGGGGGGCGTCTACGGGCAGTACTTC. It translates to CASSSPGGVYGQYF.

This clone has more than one count but fewer than ten. This chain joins TRBV28 and TRBJ2-7; no clear D. This CDR3 comprises 12 residues. Per germline, CDR1 MDHEN and CDR2 SYDVKM. Trimming removed 3 bases from V and 5 bases from J, with 8 bases in between. CDR3 amino acids: CASSFRVDEQYF. The CDR3, as DNA: TGTGCCAGCAGTTTTCGGGTGGACGAGCAGTACTTC.

Written as DNA, the CDR3 is TGTGCCAGCAGCTCTTCCGGGCTTACGGTGAGGGATACGCAGTATTTT. It translates to CASSSSGLTVRDTQYF. The rearrangement links TRBV5-4 to TRBJ2-3; no clear D. The germline CDR1 and CDR2 sequences are SGHNT and YYREEE (reference sequence). The CDR3 sequence is 16 residues long. Trimming removed 3 bases at V and 6 bases at J, with 20 bases between.

The V gene is TRBV28, the J gene TRBJ1-2; D is unresolved. The V end lost 1 base, the J end lost 8 bases, and 17 bases lay between the germline ends. This CDR3 region has 15 residues. The germline CDR1 and CDR2 sequences are MDHEN and SYDVKM. The CDR3, as DNA: TGTGCCAGCAGTTTATCCCTACTCGCTTTAATGGGCTACACCTTC. Amino acid sequence: CASSLSLLALMGYTF.

The chain is built from TRBV7-2 and TRBJ2-1; 10 bases fit TRBD2. V lost 5 bases, J lost 5 bases, and 6 bases stayed unmatched. The germline CDR1 and CDR2 sequences are SGHTA and FQGNSA. This CDR3 comprises 15 residues. CDR3 sequence (DNA): TGTGCCAGCAGCCACAGCGGGAGGGCCAACAATGAGCAGTTCTTC. As protein: CASSHSGRANNEQFF.

As for this clone: One junction end disagrees with the germline gene, perhaps due to a read error. The chain links TRBV2 to TRBJ2-1; D is unresolved. The germline gives CDR1 SNHLY, CDR2 FYNNEI. There are 14 residues in the CDR3. This chain's CDR3 is CASSDFHSYNEQLF. As DNA, the CDR3 is TGTGCCAGCAGTGATTTTCACTCCTACAATGAGCAGCTCTTC.

The chain has TRBV6-5 and TRBJ2-7; 9 nucleotides line up with TRBD1. Per germline, CDR1 MNHEY and CDR2 SVGAGI. Trimming at V came to 6 bases and at J to 3 bases, leaving 9 bases not matched to a gene. The CDR3 extends over 15 amino acids. The CDR3 protein is CASSQDGTGFYEQYF. In DNA form, the CDR3 reads TGTGCCAGCAGCCAGGACGGGACAGGGTTCTACGAGCAGTACTTC.